Following are 6 T cell receptor beta chains from one sample sequenced in a study of beta chain features in type 1 diabetes (dated by TCRdb to between 2018 and 2020). The investigation overall reported the following: Type 1 diabetes patients showed a moderate but significant shortening of TCRB CDR3 length in all four CD4+ subsets.

The library was obtained by the immunoSEQ multiplex PCR assay. All of the isolated RNA was reverse transcribed with the High Capacity cDNA Reverse Transcription Kit, so expressed TCRB transcripts were sequenced. This immuneACCESS table, as held by TCRdb, lists in-frame sequences with V and J called but not all clones. Of the missing ones, under half trace to an unresolved V gene in checked studies; the others have no known cause. The sample table shows about 370,000 clones, and 9.6% are seen once. The top ten hold approximately 0.55% of the sample. These receptors have no identified antigens. Sequenced material: central memory CD4+ T cells from blood. The receptors were gathered from a man younger than 40 with type 1 diabetes.

This clone was counted many times. The chain has TRBV2 and TRBJ1-5; D is possibly TRBD1 (5 bases). Germline CDR1 SNHLY, CDR2 FYNNEI. The CDR3 has 13 amino acids. The V and J ends lost 7 bases and 3 bases respectively, with 10 bases between them. The CDR3 loop is CASMRDVNQPQHF. The CDR3 DNA sequence: TGTGCCAGCATGAGGGACGTCAATCAGCCCCAGCATTTT.

The gene calls are TRBV15 and TRBJ1-2; D uncertain. Germline V lookup: CDR1 LNHNV, CDR2 YYDKDF (reference sequence). Between the trimmed V and J ends, which lost 4 bases and 2 bases, there was a span of 11 bases. The CDR3 runs 14 residues. CDR3 sequence reads: CATSKRRTNYGYTF. CDR3 DNA: TGTGCCACCAGCAAGAGGAGAACCAACTATGGCTACACCTTC.

The rearrangement links TRBV21-1 to TRBJ2-1; the table's TRBD1 call for D was not verified on the DNA. TRBV21-1 is a pseudogene locus. CDR3 size: 18 residues. The CDR3 region has the DNA TGTGCCAGCAGCAACGGACGGCGGGGACAGGTCTCCTACAATGAGCAGTTCTTC. This gives the protein CASSNGRRGQVSYNEQFF.

The rearrangement uses TRBV7-2 and TRBJ1-6; D is unclear. In germline, CDR1 is SGHTA, CDR2 FQGNSA. This CDR3 has 14 amino acids. Trimming shortened V by 2 bases and J by 6 bases, and 8 bases separated the two germline ends. CDR3 coding DNA: TGTGCCAGCAGCTTACAAGGTTTTAATTCACCCCTCCACTTT. It encodes CASSLQGFNSPLHF.

This chain links TRBV7-2 with TRBJ2-1; possible D gene TRBD1, 5 bases. The V and J ends lost 2 bases and 2 bases respectively, with 10 bases between them. The CDR3 has 15 amino acids. Germline V gene data show CDR1 as SGHTA and CDR2 as FQGNSA. CDR3 sequence: CASSLRTPPYNEQFF. DNA of the CDR3: TGTGCCAGCAGCTTACGGACACCACCCTACAATGAGCAGTTCTTC.

The V gene is TRBV2, the J gene TRBJ2-1, with a weak D call TRBD2 (6 bases). V was pared by 2 bases and J by 6 bases, with 11 bases between. Looked up from germline, CDR1 is SNHLY and CDR2 is FYNNEI. CDR3 size: 14 residues. The chain's CDR3 is CASSESTSRNEQFF. The CDR3 nucleotides read TGTGCCAGCAGTGAATCGACTAGTCGCAATGAGCAGTTCTTC. The variable domain in full, with the rest retrieved from reference TRBV2 and TRBJ2-1, is EPEVTQTPSHQVTQMGQEVILRCVPISNHLYFYWYRQILGQKVEFLVSFYNNEISEKSEIFDDQFSVERPDGSNFTLKIRSTKLEDSAMYFCASSESTSRNEQFFGPGTRLTVL.